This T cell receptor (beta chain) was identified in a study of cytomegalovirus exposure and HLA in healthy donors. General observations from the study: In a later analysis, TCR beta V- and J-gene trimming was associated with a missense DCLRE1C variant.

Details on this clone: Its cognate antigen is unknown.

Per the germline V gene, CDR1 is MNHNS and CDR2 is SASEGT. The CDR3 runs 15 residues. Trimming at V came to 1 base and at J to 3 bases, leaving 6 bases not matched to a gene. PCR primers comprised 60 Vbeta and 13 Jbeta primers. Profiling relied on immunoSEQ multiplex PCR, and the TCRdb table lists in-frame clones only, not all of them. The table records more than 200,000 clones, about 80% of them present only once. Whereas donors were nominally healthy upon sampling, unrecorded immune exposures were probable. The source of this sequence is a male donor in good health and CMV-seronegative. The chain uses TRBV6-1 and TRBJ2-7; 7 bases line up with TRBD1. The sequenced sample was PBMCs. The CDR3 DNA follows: TGTGCCAGCAGTGAAGGTATAGGGGGCTACTACGAGCAGTACTTC. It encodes CASSEGIGGYYEQYF.